The 25 T cell receptor beta chains below were found in one sample sequenced in a study of T cells in Graves' hyperthyroidism and ophthalmopathy. It was RNA transcripts that yielded the amplified TCR beta CDR3 regions. The HTBI primer set was used in a first-round RT-PCR of the TCR CDR3. TCRdb re-called the multiplex PCR reads with MiXCR, one entry per CDR3 protein. The table includes hundreds of thousands of distinct CDR3 sequences, 15% to 20% detected once. Material: blood. All receptors derive from a woman younger than 30 with Graves' hyperthyroidism.

This clonotype occurred many times. The chain links TRBV15 to TRBJ2-1, with TRBD2 matching over 10 bases. J lost 6 bases, V lost 5 bases, and 10 bases had no gene match. Germline CDR1 reads LNHNV; CDR2 reads YYDKDF (reference sequence). The CDR3 contains 16 residues. The CDR3 spells CATSPSGGAGGNEQFF. The DNA of the CDR3 is TGTGCCACCAGCCCCAGCGGGGGGGCCGGGGGCAATGAGCAGTTCTTC.

This clonotype came up many times. The rearrangement uses TRBV10-3 and TRBJ1-2, with D maybe TRBD1 (5 bases). Germline loops: CDR1 ENHRY, CDR2 SYGVKD. This CDR3 has 12 residues. The V end was cut by 6 bases, the J end by 3 bases, with 8 bases between. The CDR3 nucleotides are TGTGCCATCAGCCTGGGGGACTATGGCTACACCTTC. Translated: CAISLGDYGYTF.

In its sample, this clonotype was seen many times. The chain joins TRBV30 to TRBJ2-7; D not resolved. CDR1 GTSNPN and CDR2 SVGIG come from the germline V gene (reference sequence). V lost 1 base and J lost 4, with 5 bases in between. The CDR3 covers 11 residues. CDR3 amino acids: CAWSGPYEQYF. The CDR3 coding sequence is TGTGCCTGGAGTGGGCCTTACGAGCAGTACTTC.

A note on this clonotype: Given a much more abundant clone one base away, this may be a read error. This sequence joins TRBV6-5 and TRBJ2-2; 7 positions agree with TRBD1. Germline V CDR1 and CDR2: MNHEY, SVGAGI. The length of the CDR3 is 14 residues. Germline trimming cut 4 bases from V and 7 bases from J; bases unmatched to any gene: 6. The CDR3 DNA sequence: TGTGCCAGCAGTTCGACAGGGATAGGCGGGGAGCTGTTTTTT. Translated, it gives CASSSTGIGGELFF.

In its sample, this clonotype was seen many times. CDR3 residues: CASSAGNYGYTF. The CDR3 region has the DNA TGTGCCAGCAGTGCAGGGAACTATGGCTACACCTTC. The rearrangement links TRBV6-4 to TRBJ1-2, with D perhaps TRBD1 (5 bases). Trimming stripped 4 bases from V and 2 bases from J, with 5 bases between. Germline V gene lookup returns CDR1 MRHNA and CDR2 SNTAGT. The length of the CDR3 is 12 residues.

Ten or more counts support this clonotype. V usage is TRBV6-4 and J usage is TRBJ1-1, with a tentative D call TRBD1 (5 bases). Germline V gene sequence: CDR1 MRHNA, CDR2 SNTAGT. CDR3 length: 15 residues. The germline V and J ends were trimmed by 5 bases and 1 base, with 14 bases remaining between them. DNA of the CDR3: TGTGCCAGCAGTCGGATGGGGGGGACGAACACTGAAGCTTTCTTT. Encoded protein: CASSRMGGTNTEAFF.

There are many counts of this clonotype. The gene calls are TRBV29-1 and TRBJ1-2, with TRBD1 identical over 7 bases. The CDR3 is 16 residues long. In germline, CDR1 is SQVTM, CDR2 ANQGSEA. The V segment lost 4 bases and the J segment 4 bases; nucleotides outside the gene matches: 15. CDR3 sequence (DNA): TGCAGCGTTGTAGCGAGTCCAACAGGGGTCGGCTATGGCTACACCTTC. It encodes CSVVASPTGVGYGYTF. Full variable domain (outside the CDR3, taken from reference TRBV29-1 and TRBJ1-2): SAVISQKPSRDICQRGTSLTIQCQVDSQVTMMFWYRQQPGQSLTLIATANQGSEATYESGFVIDKFPISRPNLTFSTLTVSNMSPEDSSIYLCSVVASPTGVGYGYTFGSGTRLTVV.

The chain couples TRBV6-5 to TRBJ2-1; D ambiguous. This CDR3 spans 15 amino acids. Trimming cost V 0 bases and J 4 bases, with 10 bases left between them. Germline CDR1 and CDR2: MNHEY and SVGAGI. The CDR3 spells CASSYSNTRYNEQFF. The CDR3 DNA reads as TGTGCCAGCAGTTACTCGAATACAAGATACAATGAGCAGTTCTTC.

This clonotype showed up many times. The chain has TRBV29-1 and TRBJ2-4, with TRBD2 matching over 7 bases. With V trimmed by 6 bases and J by 6 bases, 11 bases remained unmatched. CDR3 length equals 14 residues. Per the germline V gene, CDR1 is SQVTM and CDR2 is ANQGSEA. The CDR3 DNA follows: TGCAGCGTGGGGGGGAGGGCCTCCCCAAACATTCAGTACTTC. Its protein product is CSVGGRASPNIQYF.

This clonotype was seen at least ten times. This chain uses TRBV2 with TRBJ2-5, with a possible D match to TRBD2 (6 bases). Per the germline V gene, CDR1 is SNHLY and CDR2 is FYNNEI. V was shortened by 8 bases and J by 5 bases, with 15 bases between the two germline ends. The CDR3 spans 13 residues. The CDR3 loop is CASAWGERETQYF. In DNA, the CDR3 is TGTGCCAGCGCATGGGGGGAGAGGGAGACCCAGTACTTC. The full variable domain, rest sourced from reference TRBV2 and TRBJ2-5, is EPEVTQTPSHQVTQMGQEVILRCVPISNHLYFYWYRQILGQKVEFLVSFYNNEISEKSEIFDDQFSVERPDGSNFTLKIRSTKLEDSAMYFCASAWGERETQYFGPGTRLLVL.

This clonotype showed up just a few times. The gene calls are TRBV18 and TRBJ2-5; D possibly corresponds to TRBD2 (6 bases). Germline loops: CDR1 KGHSH, CDR2 LQKENI. The germline V and J ends were trimmed by 3 bases and 0 bases, with 14 bases remaining between them. The CDR3 covers 16 residues. The CDR3 nucleotides read TGTGCCAGCTCACCCTTACTAGCCGTAAACCAAGAGACCCAGTACTTC. Its protein is CASSPLLAVNQETQYF. The whole variable domain, filled in from reference TRBV18 and TRBJ2-5, reads NAGVMQNPRHLVRRRGQEARLRCSPMKGHSHVYWYRQLPEEGLKFMVYLQKENIIDESGMPKERFSAEFPKEGPSILRIQQVVRGDSAAYFCASSPLLAVNQETQYFGPGTRLLVL.

This clonotype was detected many times. CDR3 bases: TGTGCCAGTACCTACCTCAGGGGAATCGGCACTGAAGCTTTCTTT. This gives the protein CASTYLRGIGTEAFF. The chain is built from TRBV19 and TRBJ1-1, with D maybe TRBD1 (6 bases). Germline CDR1 is LNHDA and CDR2 is SQIVND (reference sequence). The CDR3 is 15 residues long. Trimming took 7 bases from V and 4 from J, leaving 19 bases between them.

About this clonotype: Being one base from a much bigger clone, this may be a read error. The gene calls are TRBV11-2 and TRBJ1-2; no reliable D call. Germline CDR1 is SGHAT and CDR2 is FQNNGV. The CDR3 length is 14 residues. The ends were cut back, 5 bases at V and 0 bases at J, with 10 bases in the middle. The CDR3 sequence: CASSPVTTNYGYTF. The CDR3 DNA sequence: TGTGCCAGCAGCCCAGTAACGACTAACTATGGCTACACCTTC.

Only a few counts were recorded for this clonotype. The chain links TRBV5-1 to TRBJ2-5; 8 nucleotides agree with TRBD2. This CDR3 region has 17 residues. With V trimmed by 3 bases and J by 4 bases, 14 bases remained unmatched. Per germline, CDR1 SGHRS and CDR2 YFSETQ. The CDR3 is CASSWPPRGGRGETQYF. DNA for the CDR3: TGCGCCAGCAGCTGGCCTCCCCGGGGGGGCCGTGGAGAGACCCAGTACTTC.

The V gene is TRBV12-3 or TRBV12-4, the J gene TRBJ1-1; D unresolved. The CDR3 sequence is 15 residues long. V lost 4 bases to trimming and J lost 0 bases, with 12 bases between them. CDR3 DNA sequence: TGTGCCAGCAGTTCAACGGACCTATTGAACACTGAAGCTTTCTTT. Protein sequence: CASSSTDLLNTEAFF.

This clonotype was picked up many times. V is TRBV11-2 and J is TRBJ2-2; TRBD1 matches 7 bases. Germline trimming cut 4 bases from V and 0 bases from J; bases unmatched to any gene: 8. The CDR3 length is 17 residues. Germline CDR1 and CDR2: SGHAT and FQNNGV. The CDR3 DNA sequence: TGTGCCAGCAGCTACAGGGGCCAGCGACCGAACACCGGGGAGCTGTTTTTT. This gives the protein CASSYRGQRPNTGELFF.

This clonotype was counted many times. The chain is built from TRBV11-1 and TRBJ1-2; D call uncertain. The CDR3 is 15 residues long. Germline CDR1 and CDR2: SGHAT and FQDESV (reference sequence). V dropped 3 bases and J dropped 3 bases, with 14 bases sitting between them. The CDR3 nucleotides read TGTGCCAGCAGCTTGTCAGGAGCCGCATACTATGGCTACACCTTC. Its translation is CASSLSGAAYYGYTF.

The table lists this clonotype with many counts. V gene TRBV10-3 combines with J gene TRBJ1-5, with 9 bases fitting TRBD1. Germline CDR1 ENHRY, CDR2 SYGVKD. The CDR3 has 14 amino acids. The V and J ends lost 2 bases and 4 bases, in that order; junction bases with no gene match: 0. In nucleotides, the CDR3 is TGTGCCATCAGTGAGGGACAGGGGAATCAGCCCCAGCATTTT. Its translation is CAISEGQGNQPQHF.

There are many counts of this clonotype. CDR3 in DNA: TGTGCCAGCGGGCCATTATTTGGCACTGAAGCTTTCTTT. Translation: CASGPLFGTEAFF. The chain carries TRBV5-6 and TRBJ1-1; D unclear. Germline V gives CDR1 SGHDT, CDR2 YYEEEE. Trimming pared 7 bases from V and 4 bases from J, leaving 14 bases between. The CDR3 runs 13 residues.

CDR3 DNA: TGTGCCAGCAGTCCGACAGGGAGGTCCCTAGAAGCTTTCTTT. This codes for CASSPTGRSLEAFF. The chain has TRBV6-1 and TRBJ1-1; 7 bases map to TRBD1. The CDR3 has 14 residues. Per germline, CDR1 MNHNS and CDR2 SASEGT. Trimming at V came to 5 bases and at J to 8 bases, leaving 11 bases not matched to a gene.

This clonotype was seen many times. The rearrangement joins TRBV29-1 to TRBJ1-2, with 7 positions matching TRBD1. V trimming: 3 bases; J trimming: 4 bases; junction bases outside the gene matches: 8. Germline CDR1 is SQVTM and CDR2 is ANQGSEA. CDR3 size: 14 residues. The CDR3 nucleotides are TGCAGCGTTGACCCCACAGGGGAAGTCTATGGCTACACCTTC. This encodes CSVDPTGEVYGYTF.

This clonotype was seen at least ten times. V and J are TRBV12-3 or TRBV12-4 and TRBJ2-5; no clear D. The germline V and J ends were trimmed by 2 bases and 4 bases, with 5 bases remaining between them. This CDR3 contains 12 residues. CDR3 DNA sequence: TGTGCCAGCAGTTTAATGGGAGAGACCCAGTACTTC. This gives the protein CASSLMGETQYF.

This clonotype showed up many times. The J gene is TRBJ1-2, the V gene TRBV5-4; D gene ambiguous. Between the trimmed V and J ends, which lost 1 base and 1 base, there was a span of 5 bases. Germline V gene sequence: CDR1 SGHNT, CDR2 YYREEE (reference sequence). The CDR3 has 13 residues. The CDR3 DNA sequence: TGTGCCAGCAGCTTGACGTTTAACTATGGCTACACCTTC. Residues: CASSLTFNYGYTF.

This clonotype was counted ten times or more. This chain links TRBV5-6 with TRBJ2-7; D tentatively reads TRBD1 or TRBD2 (6 bases each). The germline V gene has CDR1 SGHDT and CDR2 YYEEEE. Trimming left V 3 bases short and J 2 bases short, with 15 bases between. This CDR3 is 15 amino acids long. In nucleotides, the CDR3 is TGTGCCAGCAGCTCACAGGGAGGATTGGCCTACGAGCAGTACTTC. Its translation: CASSSQGGLAYEQYF.

This clonotype was detected ten times or more. The chain recombines TRBV7-2 with TRBJ2-5, with 7 bases lining up with TRBD1. The J segment lost 7 bases and the V segment lost 5 bases, leaving 13 bases of the junction unmatched. CDR1 SGHTA and CDR2 FQGNSA come from the germline V gene. The CDR3 runs to 15 residues. The CDR3 bases are TGTGCCAGCAGCCTGGCTCCGACAGGGCTGTGGACCCAGTACTTC. It is translated as CASSLAPTGLWTQYF.